The T cell receptor (beta chain) described here comes from a study of blood T cell repertoires in COVID-19. Study summary: PBMCs, B-cell-depleted T cells, or T cells were the source of the cDNA or gDNA that made up the material.

The method was immunoSEQ multiplex PCR; TCRdb's version includes in-frame clones alone and lacks a portion of them. The table has approximately 350,000 clones, around 88% seen once. CDR3 length: 15 amino acids. The V gene's germline CDR1 is LGHDT and CDR2 YNNKEL (reference sequence). The V end was cut by 3 bases, the J end by 5 bases, with 14 bases between. This chain links TRBV3-1 (or the pseudogene TRBV3-2) with TRBJ1-3, with D tentatively TRBD1 (5 bases). The specimen sequenced was peripheral blood. The receptor's source is a woman aged 55 to 70 with COVID-19, enrolled during active disease. CDR3 sequence (DNA): TGTGCCAGCAGCCAGGAGGGAATGGGGCGAAACACCATATATTTT. This translates into CASSQEGMGRNTIYF.